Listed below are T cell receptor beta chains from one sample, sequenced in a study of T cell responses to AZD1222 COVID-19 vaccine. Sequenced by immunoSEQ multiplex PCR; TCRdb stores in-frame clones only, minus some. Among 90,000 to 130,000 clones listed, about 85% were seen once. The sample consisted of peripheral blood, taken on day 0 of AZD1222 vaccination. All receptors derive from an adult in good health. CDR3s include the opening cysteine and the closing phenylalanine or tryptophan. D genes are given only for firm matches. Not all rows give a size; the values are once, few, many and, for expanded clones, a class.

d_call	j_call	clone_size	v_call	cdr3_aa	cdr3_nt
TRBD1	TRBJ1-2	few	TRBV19	CASSTQGASYTF	TGTGCCAGTAGTACGCAGGGGGCAAGCTACACCTTC
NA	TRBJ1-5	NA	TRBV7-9	CASSLETDYQPQHF	TGTGCCAGCAGCTTAGAGACAGACTATCAGCCCCAGCATTTT
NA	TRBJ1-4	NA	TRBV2	CASSQLQGTNEKLFF	TGTGCCAGCAGTCAACTTCAGGGAACTAATGAAAAACTGTTTTTT
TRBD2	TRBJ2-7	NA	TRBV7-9	CASSIAGALYEQYF	TGTGCCAGCAGTATAGCGGGAGCCCTTTACGAGCAGTACTTC
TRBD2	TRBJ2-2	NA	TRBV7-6	CASSFGTSGTNTGELFF	TGTGCCAGCAGCTTTGGGACTAGCGGGACTAACACCGGGGAGCTGTTTTTT
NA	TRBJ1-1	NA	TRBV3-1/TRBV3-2	CASSQVRHTEAFF	TGTGCCAGCAGCCAAGTCCGACACACTGAAGCTTTCTTT
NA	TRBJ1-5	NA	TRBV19	CASSSSRNQPQHF	TGTGCCAGTAGTTCCAGTCGAAATCAGCCCCAGCATTTT
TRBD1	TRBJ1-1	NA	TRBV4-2	CASSQEGTVNTEAFF	TGTGCCAGCAGCCAAGAGGGGACAGTGAACACTGAAGCTTTCTTT
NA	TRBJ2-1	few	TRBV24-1	CATSDSSRGWESSYNEQFF	TGTGCCACCAGTGATTCAAGCAGGGGATGGGAGAGCTCCTACAATGAGCAGTTCTTC
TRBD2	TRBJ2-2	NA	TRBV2	CASSEAPSGSGTGELFF	TGTGCCAGCAGTGAAGCGCCTAGCGGGAGTGGCACCGGGGAGCTGTTTTTT
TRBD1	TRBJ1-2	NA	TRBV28	CASSQFWDRGRDYGYTF	TGTGCCAGCAGTCAATTCTGGGACAGGGGGCGGGACTATGGCTACACCTTC
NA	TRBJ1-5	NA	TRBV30	CAWNRGAQPQHF	TGTGCCTGGAATCGGGGGGCGCAGCCCCAGCATTTT
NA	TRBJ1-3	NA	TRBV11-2	CASSLTRPSGNTIYF	TGTGCCAGCAGCTTGACAAGGCCCTCTGGAAACACCATATATTTT
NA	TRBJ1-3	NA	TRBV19	CASRFSSGNTIYF	TGTGCCAGCAGGTTTAGCTCTGGAAACACCATATATTTT
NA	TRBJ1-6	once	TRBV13	CASSQGSLPSPLHF	TGTGCCAGCAGCCAGGGCAGTCTCCCGTCACCCCTCCACTTT
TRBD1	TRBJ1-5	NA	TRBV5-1	CASSLNPGQGAGQPQHF	TGCGCCAGCAGCTTAAACCCGGGACAGGGGGCCGGTCAGCCCCAGCATTTT
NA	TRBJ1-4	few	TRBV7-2	CASSPKGREKLFF	TGTGCCAGCAGCCCGAAAGGGCGAGAAAAACTGTTTTTT
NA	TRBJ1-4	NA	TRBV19	CASSTGRIDEKLFF	TGTGCCAGTAGTACAGGGAGGATTGATGAAAAACTGTTTTTT
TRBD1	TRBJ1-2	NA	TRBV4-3	CASSQGLRGQGAANYGYTF	TGCGCCAGCAGCCAAGGGTTAAGGGGACAGGGGGCCGCTAACTATGGCTACACCTTC
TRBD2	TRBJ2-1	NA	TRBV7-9	CASRRTSSPYNEQFF	TGTGCCAGCAGAAGGACTAGCTCCCCCTATAATGAGCAGTTCTTC
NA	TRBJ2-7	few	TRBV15	CATSRDWGAPYEQYF	TGTGCCACCAGCAGAGATTGGGGGGCCCCCTACGAGCAGTACTTC
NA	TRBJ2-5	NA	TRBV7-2	CASSTGLQETQYF	TGTGCCAGCAGCACAGGACTCCAAGAGACCCAGTACTTC